This T cell receptor (beta chain) was documented in a study of human T cells and chemical hapten exposure (dated by TCRdb to the early 2020s). Context from the whole study: For sensitization, 2% DPC in acetone was applied to an approximately 2 cm by approximately 2 cm area of upper inner arm skin. Patient blood was sampled pre-sensitization (week 0) and at 2, 6 and about 24 weeks after DPC sensitization. Libraries were pooled for sequencing, and variation in per-sample TCR yields was attributed mainly to small differences in library volumes within the pool. Most of the patients in the cohort were female, and the cohort covered alopecia areata with under or over 50% scalp involvement, alopecia totalis and alopecia universalis. Blood for TCR sequencing was provided by twenty-nine alopecia patients at one to four time points (pre-sensitization, 2, 6 and 24 weeks). Patients additionally received weekly therapeutic DPC doses to the scalp throughout the approximately 25-week study period. This study followed changes in the peripheral blood TCR repertoire in vivo during primary and secondary sensitization of alopecia patients to the hapten diphenylcyclopropenone (DPC). Patch tests used Finn chambers with 0.01% DPC on the upper back, scored after 6 days by International Contact Dermatitis Research Group standards. On the study overall, not on this receptor specifically: Repeated subsampling changed both the strength of the expansion versus patch-test correlation and the threshold at which the correlation became significant. DPC sensitization did not change how many TCRs were above 1 in 1000 frequency, and no evidence was found of alterations in global repertoire structure. Because all patients had alopecia, a presumed autoimmune disease, the immune response of the patients might differ from that of healthy individuals. Significantly more large CDR3 similarity clusters were formed by expanded TCRs than by pre-sensitization or healthy control sets, consistent with antigen-driven responses. The number of PT1 expanded TCRs positively correlated with patch test score, significant at thresholds 8, 16 and 32 but not 4.

There are many counts of this clonotype. The antigen this receptor binds is unknown. No base qualities exist here, and no much larger clone lies one base off it. Library creation used RACE. Reads for this sample came from a NextSeq 500. During library preparation, unique molecular identifiers were attached to individual cDNA molecules so that TCRs could be counted quantitatively and reproducibly. Each blood RNA sample was used to sequence both TCR alpha and TCR beta chains. As for how the authors treated the data: Samples had a median of approximately 96,000 TCRs, with a range from roughly 23,224 to 750,000. V, J and CDR3 annotation of the TCR reads was performed with the Decombinator software suite. For PS versus PT1 abundance plots, all samples were subsampled to the same number of TCRs (28,000). Expanded TCRs were defined as absent before sensitization and observed at least eight times at the 2-week time point. TCRdb trimmed the raw reads at Q25, called clones with MiXCR and kept productive beta chains. Here each entry gathers all rows of one CDR3 protein and keeps the most common genes and DNA. The V and J calls were not made by the authors but by TCRdb's processing. Across this sample there are more than 80,000 distinct CDR3 sequences, with about 7.5% seen only once. Roughly 1.6% of the sample belongs to the ten largest clones.

Based on the germline V gene (reference sequence), the CDR1 and CDR2 sequences are DFQATT and SNEGSKA. V is reduced by 0 bases and J by 0 bases, leaving a spacing of 14 bases between them. From the cysteine up to the phenylalanine, the CDR3 has a length of 17 residues. The only DNA kept is the CDR3, 51 bases in frame from the first base. The label giving this sample's time point can be read as: patch test 1, 2 weeks after DPC sensitization. The sample's treatment or condition label, decoded: therapeutic diphenylcyclopropenone sensitization with weekly scalp DPC. At each patch-test visit, blood was drawn before the patch test was applied. Eligible patients were aged 18 to 70, diagnosed with alopecia, deemed suitable for DPC therapy, and excluded if pregnant. Total RNA was isolated from unfractionated whole blood collected in Tempus Blood RNA tubes.

The starting material was whole blood, obtained in connection with sensitization to the hapten diphenylcyclopropenone (DPC). The receptor chain draws on TRBV20-1 and TRBJ1-4; possibly the D gene is TRBD1, per 6 matching bases. The sequence was collected from a woman aged 30 to 39 with alopecia areata. Some clones in this sample may be carry-over from other donors' samples. The base sequence is TGCAGTGCTAGAGATCCAGGGGCGCTTGCAACTAATGAAAAACTGTTTTTT. This yields the protein CSARDPGALATNEKLFF.